The 13 T cell receptor delta chains given below trace back to one sample, sequenced in a study of delta chain sequences of gamma delta T cells. TCRdb re-called the 5' RACE reads using CATT. Found here are 2,500 to 3,000 delta-chain clones, 5.5% to 6% of them singletons; the top ten hold more than 40%. The specimen was either unsorted cells or a sorted T cell fraction (not recorded which). All receptors derive from a human donor in good health.

Within the sample, this clone is large (0.1 to 1%). The chain recombines TRDV2 with TRDJ3, with 10 nucleotides matching TRDD3. The CDR3 spans 18 residues. Trimming removed 2 bases from V and 1 base from J; junction bases left unmatched: 4. In germline, CDR1 is GEAIGNYY, CDR2 EKD. This CDR3 reads CACDRLGDDSWDTRQMFF. Written as DNA, the CDR3 is TGTGCCTGTGACAGACTGGGGGATGATTCCTGGGACACCCGACAGATGTTTTTC.

This clone has more than one count but fewer than ten. This likely came from a read error, as a far larger clone is one base away. In the same sample, other DNA sequences code for this CDR3. This chain uses TRDV1 with TRDJ1; a weak D match, TRDD3 (6 bases). Germline-derived CDR1 and CDR2 are TSWWSYY and QGS. The CDR3 totals 19 residues. The CDR3 reads CALGSYRGRGPLYTDKLIF. The CDR3 region has the DNA TGTGCTCTTGGGTCATACCGGGGGAGAGGGCCCCTGTACACCGATAAACTCATATTT.

By share of the sample, this clone is medium-sized. This chain connects TRDV1 to TRDJ1; 13 bases map to TRDD3. The junction had 28 bases not matched to a gene; V was cut back by 5 bases and J by 4 bases. Per germline, CDR1 TSWWSYY and CDR2 QGS. CDR3 length: 23 residues. The CDR3, as DNA: TGTGCTCTTGGGACTACTTCCTATTCATACTGGGGGATACGCTGGAGTGGGAACGATAAACTCATCTTT. As protein: CALGTTSYSYWGIRWSGNDKLIF.

This clone counts as medium-sized. V and J are TRDV1 and TRDJ1; tentative D call: TRDD3 (5 bases). V was clipped by 3 bases and J by 0 bases, with 17 bases between them. Looked up from germline, CDR1 is TSWWSYY and CDR2 is QGS. The CDR3 has 17 amino acids. The CDR3 region is CALGECCRGVYTDKLIF. The CDR3, as DNA: TGTGCTCTTGGGGAGTGCTGCAGGGGGGTTTACACCGATAAACTCATCTTT.

A single count supports this clone. The chain couples TRDV1 to TRDJ1, with 9 bases matching TRDD3. The ends lost 5 bases at V and 10 bases at J; junction bases unmatched: 26. The CDR3 length is 19 residues. The germline V gene has CDR1 TSWWSYY and CDR2 QGS. For the CDR3, the DNA is TGTGCTCTTGGGACTACTTCCTATTCATACTGGGGGAAGGGGTTTGGACTCATCTTT. It translates to CALGTTSYSYWGKGFGLIF.

This clone was seen at least ten times. V usage is TRDV2 and J usage is TRDJ1; 10 nucleotides agree with TRDD3. This CDR3 is built from 20 residues. The V gene's germline CDR1 is GEAIGNYY and CDR2 EKD. Trimming at V came to 4 bases and at J to 0 bases, leaving 19 bases not matched to a gene. CDR3 in DNA: TGTGCCTGTGATGCCCTGACGGGGGATACGAACGGGAGATACACCGATAAACTCATCTTT. Translated, it gives CACDALTGDTNGRYTDKLIF.

This clone occurred many times. The V and J genes are TRDV2 and TRDJ1; D is undetermined. The ends were cut back, 0 bases at V and 4 bases at J, with 17 bases in the middle. The CDR3 runs 16 residues. Per germline, CDR1 GEAIGNYY and CDR2 EKD. The CDR3 bases are TGTGCCTGTGACACCCTAGGGCCCAGGAACATCGATAAACTCATCTTT. Its translation is CACDTLGPRNIDKLIF.

This clone qualifies as medium-sized. The chain links TRDV1 to TRDJ1; D perhaps matches TRDD3 (5 bases). The V end was cut by 0 bases, the J end by 1 base, with 18 bases between. The germline V gene encodes CDR1 TSWWSYY and CDR2 QGS. This CDR3 spans 18 amino acids. The CDR3 region is CALGELKGNRGGTDKLIF. The CDR3 bases are TGTGCTCTTGGGGAACTTAAAGGTAATCGGGGAGGCACCGATAAACTCATCTTT.

This clone is labeled as medium-sized. This chain connects TRAV38-2/DV8 to TRDJ1; no clear D. In germline, CDR1 is TSESDYY, CDR2 QEAYKQQN. This CDR3 region has 14 residues. The germline V and J ends were trimmed by 2 bases and 0 bases, with 8 bases remaining between them. DNA for the CDR3: TGTGCTTATAGGAGAAACGGTAACACCGATAAACTCATCTTT. Protein: CAYRRNGNTDKLIF.

The chain is built from TRDV2 and TRDJ1; 9 nucleotides match TRDD3. CDR3 length: 19 amino acids. The germline V gene has CDR1 GEAIGNYY and CDR2 EKD. Germline trimming cut 0 bases from V and 0 bases from J; bases unmatched to any gene: 13. The CDR3 bases are TGTGCCTGTGACACCGGGTCTTTGCTGGGGGATCGAGACACCGATAAACTCATCTTT. Protein product: CACDTGSLLGDRDTDKLIF.

About this clone: TCRdb lists the protein of a much larger clone for this DNA, which differs at residue 13, so this is likely a read error; the protein given here is translated from the DNA itself. The chain employs TRDV1 and TRDJ1; 9 positions match TRDD3. V was pared by 5 bases and J by 4 bases, with 32 bases of the junction left unmatched. Germline V lookup: CDR1 TSWWSYY, CDR2 QGS. CDR3 size: 23 residues. Here the CDR3 reads CALGTTSYSYWGTRWSGGDKLIF. The DNA of the CDR3 is TGTGCTCTTGGGACTACTTCCTATTCATACTGGGGGACACGCTGGAGTGGGGGCGATAAACTCATCTTT.

There are many counts of this clone. The rearrangement joins TRDV2 to TRDJ3; 9 nucleotides agree with TRDD3. This CDR3 spans 20 amino acids. CDR1 and CDR2 (germline): GEAIGNYY, EKD. V lost 0 bases, J lost 0 bases, and 8 bases stayed unmatched. CDR3 amino acids: CACDTVGDMGVSWDTRQMFF. DNA for the CDR3: TGTGCCTGTGACACCGTGGGGGATATGGGGGTCTCCTGGGACACCCGACAGATGTTTTTC.

This clone came up a few times. It differs at one base from a far larger clone, so likely a read error. The sample holds other DNA sequences that translate to the same CDR3. This CDR3 reads CALGEPIEGSYQFTGGYLRGNDKLIF. CDR3 DNA sequence: TGTGCTCTTGGGGAACCTATAGAAGGGTCCTACCAATTTACTGGGGGATACCTAAGGGGAAACGATAAACTCATCTTT. The rearrangement links TRDV1 to TRDJ1, with 12 bases that match TRDD3. The CDR3 runs 26 residues. Germline CDR1 reads TSWWSYY; CDR2 reads QGS. V trimming: 1 base; J trimming: 4 bases; junction bases outside the gene matches: 34.